The clone carrying this T cell receptor (beta chain) has a handful of counts. This record comes from a study of blood T cell repertoires in COVID-19. Clones were sequenced by immunoSEQ multiplex PCR, and TCRdb holds only the in-frame ones, with some missing. This sample carries approximately 200,000 clones, around 87% of them seen once, and the ten largest clones take roughly 6.2%. Sequencing was performed on peripheral blood. The TCR was taken from a man between 60 and 75 years old who had recovered from COVID-19.

In DNA, the CDR3 is TGTGCCTGGACAGGGGGTTCACCCCTCCACTTT. It codes for CAWTGGSPLHF. V gene TRBV30 combines with J gene TRBJ1-6, with 7 positions matching TRBD1. Germline CDR1 GTSNPN, CDR2 SVGIG (reference sequence). The CDR3 runs 11 residues. With 4 bases clipped from V and 9 bases from J, the junction kept 0 bases outside the gene matches.